Listed below are T cell receptor beta chains from one sample, sequenced in a study of blood T cell repertoires in COVID-19. Assay: immunoSEQ multiplex PCR; the TCRdb copy retains only in-frame clones and omits some. The table includes 250,000 to 300,000 clones, over 85% detected once. The sequencing input was PBMCs or T cells enriched from blood (not recorded which). Receptor source: a woman aged 55-75 years who had recovered from COVID-19. The CDR3 runs from the conserved cysteine through the conserved F or W. The order of the fields is J gene, V gene, clone size, D gene, CDR3 DNA, CDR3 protein. The D gene is left open where the match is weak. Size is omitted from some rows. Given values are once, few, many or a class for expanded clones.

TRBJ2-5	TRBV2	-	TRBD2	TGTGCCAGCAGAGAGTATAGCGGGGGGGGAGAGACCCAGTACTTC	CASREYSGGGETQYF
TRBJ2-1	TRBV28	-	TRBD2	TGTGCCAGCAGCTTTGACGCCGGGACTAGCGGGAGTAATGAGCAGTTCTTC	CASSFDAGTSGSNEQFF
TRBJ1-4	TRBV9	-	-	TGTGCCAGCAGCATTATTCCAGGGTGGGCAAATGAAAAACTGTTTTTT	CASSIIPGWANEKLFF
TRBJ1-1	TRBV10-2	-	TRBD1	TGCGCCAGCAGGCAGGGGGAGAACACTGAAGCTTTCTTT	CASRQGENTEAFF
TRBJ1-1	TRBV3-1/TRBV3-2	few	-	TGTGCCAGCAGCCAAGGGACAGTGAACACTGAAGCTTTCTTT	CASSQGTVNTEAFF
TRBJ1-1	TRBV20-1	-	TRBD1	TGCAGTGCTCCCGGGACAGTAGAAGCTTTCTTT	CSAPGTVEAFF
TRBJ2-5	TRBV2	-	TRBD1	TGTGCCAGCAAACGGGACAGGGCCCGGGAGACCCAGTACTTC	CASKRDRARETQYF
TRBJ2-2	TRBV7-9	-	-	TGTGCCAGCAGCCCGAACAAAAACACCGGGGAGCTGTTTTTT	CASSPNKNTGELFF
TRBJ1-4	TRBV5-6	-	-	TGTGCCAGCAGCTTGGGCGGTCAGATTCATGAAAAACTGTTTTTT	CASSLGGQIHEKLFF
TRBJ1-1	TRBV7-8	-	-	TGTGCCAGCAGCTTAGCGAACAGGGTCTTGAACACTGAAGCTTTCTTT	CASSLANRVLNTEAFF
TRBJ1-5	TRBV5-3	once	TRBD1	TGTGCCAGAAGCTTGTTCAGGGGGCGGTGCCATCAGCCCCAGCATTTT	CARSLFRGRCHQPQHF
TRBJ1-2	TRBV7-9	-	-	TGTGCCAGCAGCTTAGCAGATAGTGGCTACACCTTC	CASSLADSGYTF
TRBJ1-1	TRBV21-1	-	-	TGTGCCAGCAGCAAAGAATCGGTATTGGACACTGAAGCTTTCTTT	CASSKESVLDTEAFF
TRBJ1-2	TRBV2	-	-	TGTGCCAGCAGTGAAGGGTGGGCGATAAGTAACTATGGCTACACCTTC	CASSEGWAISNYGYTF
TRBJ1-3	TRBV28	once	TRBD1	TGTGCCAGCAGAGGACAGGGTGTCTCTGGAAACACCATATATTTT	CASRGQGVSGNTIYF
TRBJ2-1	TRBV19	-	-	TGTGCCAGTAGTCACCCGGGGGTTGAGCAGTTCTTC	CASSHPGVEQFF
TRBJ1-1	TRBV3-1/TRBV3-2	-	-	TGTGCCAGCAGCCAAGCGCGGAACACTGAAGCTTTCTTT	CASSQARNTEAFF
TRBJ2-5	TRBV7-2	-	TRBD1	TGTGCCAGCAGCCCTGACAGGGGGCAAGAGACCCAGTACTTC	CASSPDRGQETQYF
TRBJ1-2	TRBV19	-	-	TGTGCCAGTAGTATAGATATCCCCCAAAGGGAGGGCTACACCTTC	CASSIDIPQREGYTF
TRBJ1-6	TRBV7-8	-	-	TGTGCCAGCAGCTTGAGTAATTCACCCCTCCACTTT	CASSLSNSPLHF
TRBJ2-1	TRBV11-2	-	-	TGTGCCAGCAGCTTTCCCGATGAGCAGTTCTTC	CASSFPDEQFF
TRBJ2-6	TRBV5-5	-	-	TGTGCCAGCAGCCCCGAAGGAGGGTGGGCCAACGTCCTGACTTTC	CASSPEGGWANVLTF
TRBJ2-7	TRBV4-1	-	TRBD2	TGCGCCAGCAGCCGAACCGGGACTACGCGTTACTTC	CASSRTGTTRYF
TRBJ2-1	TRBV11-2	-	TRBD1	TGTGCCAGCAGCTTAGCGACAGGGGGTGAGCAGTTCTTC	CASSLATGGEQFF